This T cell receptor beta chain is from a study of blood T cells in healthy people across ages. Study-wide results and caveats: Naive CD4+ cell counts and diversity both ran higher in long-lived than in aged donors.

A second PCR, run for roughly 6 to 11 cycles, used a sample-barcoded 5' primer plus a J-beta primer mix. Samples each returned at least 2.5 million CDR3-containing paired-end reads. Each CDR3 protein gets one entry after TCRdb re-called the 5' RACE reads with MiXCR. The repertoire holds around 1.5 million distinct CDR3 sequences, roughly 40% seen once, with 7.9% in the top ten. V was clipped by 4 bases and J by 2 bases; unmatched bases: 12. This CDR3 is built from 17 residues. Looked up from germline, CDR1 is SGHRS and CDR2 is YFSETQ. A few counts support this clonotype. Its antigen is not identified. Investigators took 8.5 to 10 milliliters of peripheral blood from every donor. Samples each had at least 6 micrograms of total RNA extracted.

The origin of this receptor is a young woman in good health. This chain connects TRBV5-1 to TRBJ2-1, with 7 bases identical to TRBD1. Source material: blood. This CDR3 reads CASSATGTASTYNEQFF. DNA for the CDR3: TGCGCCAGCAGCGCCACCGGGACAGCTAGTACCTACAATGAGCAGTTCTTC.